This T cell receptor (beta chain) was sequenced during a study of blood T cell repertoires in COVID-19. Study-level information: Samples of COVID-19 (acute and convalescent) were obtained from the United States, Italy and Spain.

In assigning cohorts, the study relied on participant-reported clinical history. Only in-frame clones appear in the TCRdb table, and some are missing; sequencing was by immunoSEQ multiplex PCR. The repertoire includes about 310,000 clones, 85% to 90% of them detected once, and over 8.5% sits in the top ten. This clone was detected only once. Material: PBMCs or T cells enriched from blood (not recorded which). This TCR derives from a woman aged 25 to 45 who had recovered from COVID-19.

The CDR3 spells CASSYHEAFF. CDR3 in DNA: TGTGCCAGCAGTTATCATGAAGCTTTCTTT. The chain uses TRBV6-6 and TRBJ1-1; D remains unclear. Trimming removed 3 bases at V and 7 bases at J, with 3 bases between. This CDR3 comprises 10 residues. Germline V gene lookup returns CDR1 MNHNY and CDR2 SVGAGI (reference sequence).